This T cell receptor (beta chain) was captured by sequencing in a study of tumour-infiltrating T cells in Burkitt lymphoma. Study information: Overall and progression-free survival were predicted by productive clonality. Whole-study findings and limits: Public clonotypes, several, appeared across numerous Burkitt lymphoma patients.

V was cut by 5 bases and J by 2 bases, with 12 bases left in between. There are 14 residues in the CDR3. CDR1 is LGHNA, CDR2 YSLEER, per germline. Sequenced by immunoSEQ multiplex PCR; TCRdb stores in-frame clones only, minus some. The sample lists about 500 clones; approximately 93% were seen once. Remarks on this clone: Its antigen is unidentified.

The chain couples TRBV4-3 to TRBJ1-2, with D uncertain. Sequencing was carried out using tumor tissue. The TCR sequence derives from a human donor with Burkitt lymphoma. This CDR3 is CASSTAPKNYGYTF. The CDR3 coding sequence is TGCGCCAGCAGCACAGCCCCGAAAAACTATGGCTACACCTTC.